This is a list of T cell receptor beta chains from one sample in a study of CD8+ T cells in alopecia areata. Sequencing was performed with immunoSEQ multiplex PCR; in TCRdb, only in-frame clones are kept and a portion is missing. Of some 170,000 clones listed, around half are singletons. Sequenced material: CD8+ T cells sorted from blood, taken at week 24, from a patient treated with tofacitinib. The source of these receptors is a human donor with alopecia areata. CDR3s include the opening cysteine and the closing phenylalanine or tryptophan. D genes are given only for firm matches. The listing skips clone size in some rows; elsewhere it reads once, few, many or a size class.

CDR3 length: 15
V gene: TRBV27
J gene: TRBJ1-5
D gene: NA
clone size: NA
CDR3 DNA: TGTGCCAGCAGTTTAACCGGGGCTAGCAATCAGCCCCAGCATTTT
CDR3 protein: CASSLTGASNQPQHF

CDR3 length: 13
V gene: TRBV7-2
J gene: TRBJ2-1
D gene: NA
clone size: NA
CDR3 DNA: TGCGCCAGCAGCCAGTCACTCCTCAATGAGCAGTTCTTC
CDR3 protein: CASSQSLLNEQFF

CDR3 length: 13
V gene: TRBV12-5
J gene: TRBJ2-6
D gene: NA
clone size: NA
CDR3 DNA: TGTGCTAGTGGTTTGGGCAGGGGCAACGTCCTGACTTTC
CDR3 protein: CASGLGRGNVLTF

CDR3 length: 10
V gene: TRBV25-1
J gene: TRBJ2-5
D gene: NA
clone size: NA
CDR3 DNA: TGTGCCAGCAGTGACCAGACCCAGTACTTC
CDR3 protein: CASSDQTQYF

CDR3 length: 11
V gene: TRBV30
J gene: TRBJ1-1
D gene: NA
clone size: NA
CDR3 DNA: TGTGCCTGGAGATCGTATCCTGAAGCTTTCTTT
CDR3 protein: CAWRSYPEAFF

CDR3 length: 13
V gene: TRBV4-3
J gene: TRBJ1-1
D gene: NA
clone size: NA
CDR3 DNA: TGCGCCAGCAGCCAAGAGGGAGGGACTGAAGCTTTCTTT
CDR3 protein: CASSQEGGTEAFF

CDR3 length: 14
V gene: TRBV27
J gene: TRBJ1-1
D gene: NA
clone size: NA
CDR3 DNA: TGTGCCAGCAGTTTAGGGGCCTTAAACACTGAAGCTTTCTTT
CDR3 protein: CASSLGALNTEAFF

CDR3 length: 16
V gene: TRBV5-1
J gene: TRBJ1-1
D gene: NA
clone size: NA
CDR3 DNA: TGCGCCAGCAGCTTGATGGGGACCCGCATGAACACTGAAGCTTTCTTT
CDR3 protein: CASSLMGTRMNTEAFF

CDR3 length: 14
V gene: TRBV13
J gene: TRBJ2-5
D gene: NA
clone size: few
CDR3 DNA: TGTGCCAGCAGCTTGGGACGCTGGGGAGAGACCCAGTACTTC
CDR3 protein: CASSLGRWGETQYF

CDR3 length: 13
V gene: TRBV13
J gene: TRBJ1-1
D gene: NA
clone size: NA
CDR3 DNA: TGTGCCAGCAGCTTAGGGGGGACCCCTGAAGCTTTCTTT
CDR3 protein: CASSLGGTPEAFF

CDR3 length: 16
V gene: TRBV25-1
J gene: TRBJ2-2
D gene: TRBD2
clone size: few
CDR3 DNA: TGTGCCAGCAGTCCCGGCGGGGGTACGGACACCGGGGAGCTGTTTTTT
CDR3 protein: CASSPGGGTDTGELFF

CDR3 length: 15
V gene: TRBV19
J gene: TRBJ1-2
D gene: TRBD1
clone size: few
CDR3 DNA: TGTGCCAGTACCCCACCGGGACAGACTAACTATGGCTACACCTTC
CDR3 protein: CASTPPGQTNYGYTF

CDR3 length: 16
V gene: TRBV11-2
J gene: TRBJ2-1
D gene: NA
clone size: NA
CDR3 DNA: TGTGCCAGCAGCTTAAGCTGGACTCCTCCTTACAATGAGCAGTTCTTC
CDR3 protein: CASSLSWTPPYNEQFF

CDR3 length: 11
V gene: TRBV20-1
J gene: TRBJ1-5
D gene: NA
clone size: NA
CDR3 DNA: TGCAGTGCTAGAGAAAATCAGCCCCAGCATTTT
CDR3 protein: CSARENQPQHF

CDR3 length: 13
V gene: TRBV29-1
J gene: TRBJ2-7
D gene: NA
clone size: few
CDR3 DNA: TGCAGCGTTGATCTGGGGAGCTCCTACGAGCAGTACTTC
CDR3 protein: CSVDLGSSYEQYF

CDR3 length: 14
V gene: TRBV9
J gene: TRBJ2-7
D gene: TRBD2
clone size: NA
CDR3 DNA: TGTGCCAGCAGCCCCACGGGGGGACCCTACGAGCAGTACTTC
CDR3 protein: CASSPTGGPYEQYF

CDR3 length: 15
V gene: TRBV7-3
J gene: TRBJ2-2
D gene: NA
clone size: NA
CDR3 DNA: TGTGCCAGCAGGGAGACAGAAACGAACACCGGGGAGCTGTTTTTT
CDR3 protein: CASRETETNTGELFF